This TCR beta chain was retrieved from a study of T cell repertoires in cytomegalovirus infection. Study background: Through public TCR beta signatures, both CMV infection and matching HLA type were indicated. The study's findings and limits: Summed frequency of shared TCR beta families picked out CMV carriers who also had the relevant HLA.

Germline V CDR1 and CDR2: SGHAT, FQNNGV. V was clipped by 3 bases and J by 3 bases; unmatched bases: 7. The CDR3 loop spans 18 amino acids. This clonotype occurred many times. Its antigen remains unknown. A single record per CDR3 protein comes from TCRdb applying MiXCR to the reads. The data hold about 320,000 distinct CDR3 sequences, with roughly 9.5% observed a single time. This receptor was taken from a human donor in good health (CMV status not recorded). Some clones in this sample may be carry-over from other donors' samples. The material sequenced was PBMCs. V usage is TRBV11-2 and J usage is TRBJ2-3; 15 bases fit TRBD2. CDR3 sequence reads: CASSFRTSGRVLTDTQYF. CDR3 in DNA: TGTGCCAGCAGCTTCAGGACTAGCGGGAGGGTGTTAACAGATACGCAGTATTTT.